Included here is one T cell receptor (beta chain) sequence, with context. Germline CDR1 is DFQATT and CDR2 is SNEGSKA (reference sequence). The CDR3 runs 13 residues. V was cut by 1 base and J by 4 bases, with 8 bases left in between. These data are taken from a study of T-cell reconstitution after alpha-beta-depleted transplantation in children. Preparation of the TCRbeta library used unique molecular identifiers. A single record per CDR3 protein comes from TCRdb applying MiXCR to the PCR reads. The sample includes around 370,000 distinct CDR3 sequences, around a tenth of them seen just once. This sample comprised PBMCs from the stem cell graft donor, obtained from the stem cell graft. The chain joins TRBV20-1 to TRBJ1-5; tentatively, D is TRBD1 (5 bases). The clonotype was recovered from a human donor who donated a stem cell graft to a child with acute lymphoblastic leukemia. In DNA form, the CDR3 reads TGCAGTGCTAGAGCGACAGCTAATCAGCCCCAGCATTTT. This translates into CSARATANQPQHF.